What follows are 13 T cell receptor beta chains derived from one specimen sequenced in a study of cytomegalovirus exposure and HLA in healthy donors. The PCR had 60 Vbeta and 13 Jbeta primers. Sequencing used immunoSEQ multiplex PCR; TCRdb keeps in-frame clones, though not all of them. The data contain approximately 110,000 clones, 70% to 85% of them singletons. Input material: PBMCs. The receptor source for this set is a woman in her forties in good health and CMV-seronegative.

This chain uses TRBV5-1 with TRBJ1-3; TRBD1 aligns across 7 bases. Germline V CDR1 and CDR2: SGHRS, YFSETQ. The J segment lost 4 bases and the V segment lost 7 bases, leaving 5 bases of the junction unmatched. The CDR3 has 13 residues. The CDR3 spells CASAKDRGNTIYF. In DNA form, the CDR3 reads TGCGCCAGCGCCAAGGACAGGGGAAACACCATATATTTT.

V and J are TRBV7-2 and TRBJ2-4, with D possibly TRBD2 on 5 matching bases. Germline CDR1 reads SGHTA; CDR2 reads FQGNSA. Trimming removed 7 bases at V and 0 bases at J, with 13 bases between. The length of the CDR3 is 15 residues. For the CDR3, the DNA is TGTGCCAGCACACCACTCGGGGTAGCCAAAAACATTCAGTACTTC. Translating it yields CASTPLGVAKNIQYF.

This clone was seen just once. The chain links TRBV30 to TRBJ2-1; the match to TRBD2 covers 11 bases. V was pared by 8 bases and J by 4 bases, with 19 bases of the junction left unmatched. Germline V CDR1 and CDR2: GTSNPN, SVGIG (reference sequence). The CDR3 has 18 residues. CDR3 residues: CAGSGTSGTKSVYNEQFF. DNA of the CDR3: TGTGCCGGCTCCGGGACTAGCGGTACGAAATCCGTGTACAATGAGCAGTTCTTC.

This clone was observed once. The chain employs TRBV4-3 and TRBJ1-2, with D tentatively TRBD1 (6 bases). Germline loops: CDR1 LGHNA, CDR2 YSLEER. CDR3 length: 17 amino acids. Trimming took off 0 bases at V and 2 bases at J, with 16 bases between the two ends. CDR3 DNA sequence: TGCGCCAGCAGCCAAGATTCAGCAGGGACACAAAACTATGGCTACACCTTC. Its translation is CASSQDSAGTQNYGYTF.

The sample holds one count of this clone. V and J are TRBV7-2 and TRBJ1-4; 7 bases match TRBD1. From germline, CDR1 is SGHTA and CDR2 FQGNSA. This CDR3 is built from 13 residues. V was pared by 9 bases and J by 3 bases, with 4 bases of the junction left unmatched. CDR3 coding DNA: TGTGCCAGTACGGACAGGTCTAATGAAAAACTGTTTTTT. The encoded protein is CASTDRSNEKLFF.

This chain connects TRBV20-1 to TRBJ2-3, with D unclear. The V gene's germline CDR1 is DFQATT and CDR2 SNEGSKA (reference sequence). Trimming removed 2 bases at V and 5 bases at J, with 5 bases between. This CDR3 contains 11 residues. As DNA, the CDR3 is TGCAGTGCTAGACCTGTAGATACGCAGTATTTT. It yields the protein CSARPVDTQYF.

The chain links TRBV5-6 to TRBJ1-1; 10 positions match TRBD1. There are 16 residues in the CDR3. CDR1 is SGHDT and CDR2 is YYEEEE in the germline V gene. V was clipped by 3 bases and J by 1 base; unmatched bases: 6. CDR3 bases: TGTGCCAGCAGCTCCCCGACAGGGGGCGCGAACACTGAAGCTTTCTTT. Translating gives CASSSPTGGANTEAFF.

V and J are TRBV15 and TRBJ1-4; 9 bases line up with TRBD1. This CDR3 contains 15 residues. V dropped 3 bases and J dropped 8; count of bases not matched to a gene: 7. Germline V gene lookup returns CDR1 LNHNV and CDR2 YYDKDF (reference sequence). CDR3 sequence (DNA): TGTGCCACCAGCAGGGGACAGGGAATGATAGAAAAACTGTTTTTT. It specifies CATSRGQGMIEKLFF.

CDR3 nucleotides: TGTGCCAGTAGTGCCGCAGGTGCCCAAGAGACCCAGTACTTC. Translated, it gives CASSAAGAQETQYF. The gene calls are TRBV19 and TRBJ2-5; D remains unclear. In germline, CDR1 is LNHDA, CDR2 SQIVND (reference sequence). The CDR3 spans 14 residues. Trimming left V 5 bases short and J 1 base short, with 11 bases between. Full variable domain (remainder filled in from reference TRBV19 and TRBJ2-5): DGGITQSPKYLFRKEGQNVTLSCEQNLNHDAMYWYRQDPGQGLRLIYYSQIVNDFQKGDIAEGYSVSREKKESFPLTVTSAQKNPTAFYLCASSAAGAQETQYFGPGTRLLVL.

To note about this clone: The junction shows a germline mismatch at one end, possibly a read error. The chain uses TRBV7-9 and TRBJ2-1; D is possibly TRBD1 (6 bases). This CDR3 region has 15 residues. CDR1 is SEHNR and CDR2 is FQNEAQ in the germline V gene (reference sequence). For the CDR3, the DNA is TGTTCCAGCAGCGAGGCTGGACAGCCCTACAATGAGCAGTTCTTC. It encodes CSSSEAGQPYNEQFF.

In this sample, this clone turned up a few times. The chain links TRBV6-1 to TRBJ1-1, with 7 bases matching TRBD1. The V segment lost 4 bases and the J segment 2 bases; nucleotides outside the gene matches: 4. The germline CDR1 and CDR2 sequences are MNHNS and SASEGT. This CDR3 has 14 residues. Here the CDR3 DNA reads TGTGCCAGCAGTGGGGGACAGACTAACACTGAAGCTTTCTTT. Translated, it gives CASSGGQTNTEAFF.

The chain recombines TRBV27 with TRBJ1-2, with a tentative D call TRBD1 (6 bases). Trimming took off 3 bases at V and 6 bases at J, with 17 bases between the two ends. Germline V lookup: CDR1 MNHEY, CDR2 SMNVEV (reference sequence). This CDR3 has 15 amino acids. The CDR3 reads CASSFSNRVYDGYTF. The CDR3, as DNA: TGTGCCAGCAGTTTTTCAAACAGGGTGTACGATGGCTACACCTTC.

The chain recombines TRBV10-1 with TRBJ1-1; D is unclear. The V end lost 0 bases, the J end lost 6 bases, and 11 bases lay between the germline ends. Germline V gives CDR1 WNHNN, CDR2 SYGVQD (reference sequence). This CDR3 contains 14 residues. This CDR3 is CASSESSLRAEAFF. In DNA form, the CDR3 reads TGCGCCAGCAGTGAGTCTTCTTTGAGGGCTGAAGCTTTCTTT.